This paragraph covers one T cell receptor beta chain sequence. Libraries were prepared by immunoSEQ multiplex PCR; TCRdb keeps only in-frame clonotypes and omits some of them. The repertoire consists of tens of thousands of clones, with around 90% occurring once and the leading ten covering 1.3%. In germline, CDR1 is KGHSH, CDR2 LQKENI. The CDR3 is made up of 14 amino acids. Trimming pared 5 bases from V and 3 bases from J, leaving 13 bases between. These data originate in a study of T cell changes during pregnancy in multiple sclerosis. Source: peripheral blood, taken in the second trimester of pregnancy. The TCR was taken from a female donor in good health, enrolled as a control in a pregnancy study. V and J are TRBV18 and TRBJ1-2; D ambiguous. The CDR3 protein is CASSSTGRDYGYTF. The DNA of the CDR3 is TGTGCCAGCTCATCAACGGGGAGGGACTATGGCTACACCTTC.